This T cell receptor beta chain was captured in a study of T cells after somatic rescue of genetic block. Generated by immunoSEQ multiplex PCR, the TCRdb table keeps only in-frame clones and is missing some. The profile shows some 68,000 clones, under 95% of them singletons. This CDR3 spans 15 amino acids. J was trimmed by 0 bases and V by 4 bases; bases with no gene match: 2. The V gene's germline CDR1 is WNHNN and CDR2 SYGVQD (reference sequence). Input material: peripheral blood mononuclear cells (PBMCs). The TCR was taken from a man aged 30-40 years. The V call is TRBV10-1, the J call TRBJ2-1, with 8 bases identical to TRBD1. DNA for the CDR3: TGCGCCAGCAGTGGGACAGGGCTCTCCTACAATGAGCAGTTCTTC. This gives the protein CASSGTGLSYNEQFF.